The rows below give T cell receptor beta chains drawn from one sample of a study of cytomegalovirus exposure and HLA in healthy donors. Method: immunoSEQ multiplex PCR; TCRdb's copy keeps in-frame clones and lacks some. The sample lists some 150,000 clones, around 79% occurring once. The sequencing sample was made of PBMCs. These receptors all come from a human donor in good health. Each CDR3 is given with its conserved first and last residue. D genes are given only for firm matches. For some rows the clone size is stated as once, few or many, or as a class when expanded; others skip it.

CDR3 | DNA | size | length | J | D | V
CASSLSLPGQGIYGYTF | TGTGCCAGCAGCTTAAGCTTACCGGGACAGGGGATTTATGGCTACACCTTC | - | 17 | TRBJ1-2 | TRBD1 | TRBV7-8
CASSSRDSPYEQYF | TGTGCCAGCAGTTCACGGGACAGCCCCTACGAGCAGTACTTC | - | 14 | TRBJ2-7 | TRBD1 | TRBV28
CASSSGGAATISYEQYF | TGCGCCAGCAGTTCGGGGGGGGCAGCAACGATCTCCTACGAGCAGTACTTC | - | 17 | TRBJ2-7 | TRBD2 | TRBV4-1
CASSLIGLAGDNEQFF | TGCGCCAGCAGCCTTATAGGACTAGCGGGTGACAATGAGCAGTTCTTC | once | 16 | TRBJ2-1 | TRBD2 | TRBV5-1
CASSPWTSVYEQYF | TGTGCCAGCAGTCCATGGACTAGCGTTTACGAGCAGTACTTC | - | 14 | TRBJ2-7 | TRBD2 | TRBV27
CASSPDMANTGELFF | TGTGCCAGCAGCCCCGACATGGCGAACACCGGGGAGCTGTTTTTT | - | 15 | TRBJ2-2 | - | TRBV7-3
CASSESHSSSTDTQYF | TGTGCCAGCAGTGAATCCCACAGCTCTAGCACAGATACGCAGTATTTT | - | 16 | TRBJ2-3 | - | TRBV2
CAWTAGALVADTQYF | TGTGCCTGGACGGCGGGGGCACTTGTTGCAGATACGCAGTATTTT | - | 15 | TRBJ2-3 | - | TRBV30
CATSRNNRGPTGELFF | TGTGCCACCAGCAGAAATAACAGGGGCCCCACCGGGGAGCTGTTTTTT | - | 16 | TRBJ2-2 | TRBD1 | TRBV15
CASSHQGGENIQYF | TGCGCCAGCAGCCATCAGGGGGGTGAAAACATTCAGTACTTC | - | 14 | TRBJ2-4 | - | TRBV4-1
CASSLSGGLDTQYF | TGTGCCAGCAGCTTATCAGGGGGCTTAGATACGCAGTATTTT | few | 14 | TRBJ2-3 | TRBD1 | TRBV7-6
CASSERQASLNTEAFF | TGTGCCAGCAGTGAACGGCAGGCCTCCCTGAACACTGAAGCTTTCTTT | - | 16 | TRBJ1-1 | - | TRBV2
CASSYDRNQPQHF | TGTGCCAGCAGTTATGACAGAAATCAGCCCCAGCATTTT | - | 13 | TRBJ1-5 | - | TRBV6-5
CASSLWVRNEQFF | TGTGCCAGCAGTTTATGGGTTCGGAATGAGCAGTTCTTC | - | 13 | TRBJ2-1 | - | TRBV28
CASRTGQGAPYEQYF | TGTGCCAGCAGAACCGGACAGGGGGCCCCCTACGAGCAGTACTTC | - | 15 | TRBJ2-7 | TRBD1 | TRBV6-5
CASSQGRLAGYNEQFF | TGCGCCAGCAGCCAAGGACGGCTAGCGGGATATAATGAGCAGTTCTTC | - | 16 | TRBJ2-1 | TRBD2 | TRBV4-3
CASSRLQGAEAFF | TGTGCCAGCTCAAGACTACAGGGCGCTGAAGCTTTCTTT | - | 13 | TRBJ1-1 | - | TRBV18
CASSSGGRYEQYF | TGTGCCAGCAGCTCCGGAGGGCGCTACGAGCAGTACTTC | - | 13 | TRBJ2-7 | - | TRBV5-4
CASPPGAGAWDTQYF | TGTGCCAGCCCCCCCGGTGCGGGAGCGTGGGATACGCAGTATTTT | once | 15 | TRBJ2-3 | TRBD2 | TRBV28
CAWSVPREPRSTEAFF | TGTGCCTGGAGTGTACCTCGGGAACCCAGAAGCACTGAAGCTTTCTTT | - | 16 | TRBJ1-1 | - | TRBV30
CARSLDVLAGGLGWDEQFF | TGTGCCAGAAGCTTGGATGTACTAGCGGGAGGTTTAGGTTGGGATGAGCAGTTCTTC | - | 19 | TRBJ2-1 | TRBD2 | TRBV5-3
CASRLAGETQYF | TGTGCCAGCAGGCTAGCGGGAGAGACCCAGTACTTC | - | 12 | TRBJ2-5 | TRBD2 | TRBV5-6
CASSLSIAVMTEAFF | TGTGCCAGCAGTTTATCAATCGCAGTGATGACTGAAGCTTTCTTT | once | 15 | TRBJ1-1 | - | TRBV27
CASSTGQGYTF | TGTGCCAGCAGCACGGGACAGGGCTACACCTTC | - | 11 | TRBJ1-2 | TRBD1 | TRBV6-5
CASSLRQGNQPQHF | TGTGCCAGCAGTCTACGACAGGGCAATCAGCCCCAGCATTTT | - | 14 | TRBJ1-5 | - | TRBV27
CAWAQGQGNSPLHF | TGTGCCTGGGCCCAGGGCCAGGGGAATTCACCCCTCCACTTT | - | 14 | TRBJ1-6 | - | TRBV30
CASSLDLVVRGGEQFF | TGTGCCAGCAGCTTAGATTTGGTCGTGCGGGGGGGTGAGCAGTTCTTC | - | 16 | TRBJ2-1 | TRBD2 | TRBV7-2
CSVEDQAGKPYNEQFF | TGCAGCGTTGAAGATCAGGCGGGGAAGCCCTACAATGAGCAGTTCTTC | - | 16 | TRBJ2-1 | - | TRBV29-1
CASSPGTPLSLF | TGTGCCAGCAGCCCCGGGACACCGCTCTCCCTCTTC | - | 12 | TRBJ1-2 | - | TRBV7-9